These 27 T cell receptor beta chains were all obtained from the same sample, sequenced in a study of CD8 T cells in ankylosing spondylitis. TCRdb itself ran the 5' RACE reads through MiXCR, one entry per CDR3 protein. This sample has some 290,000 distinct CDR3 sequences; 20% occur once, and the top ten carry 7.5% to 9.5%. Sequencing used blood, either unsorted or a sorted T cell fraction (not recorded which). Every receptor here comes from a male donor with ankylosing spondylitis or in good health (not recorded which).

The CDR3, as DNA: TGTGCCAGCAGCTTAATGGCGGGACGCCTCAATCAGCCCCAGCATTTT. Its protein product is CASSLMAGRLNQPQHF. The chain has TRBV7-2 and TRBJ1-5, with D possibly being TRBD1 (5 bases). This CDR3 has 16 residues. In germline, CDR1 is SGHTA, CDR2 FQGNSA. Trimming shortened V by 2 bases and J by 3 bases, and 14 bases separated the two germline ends.

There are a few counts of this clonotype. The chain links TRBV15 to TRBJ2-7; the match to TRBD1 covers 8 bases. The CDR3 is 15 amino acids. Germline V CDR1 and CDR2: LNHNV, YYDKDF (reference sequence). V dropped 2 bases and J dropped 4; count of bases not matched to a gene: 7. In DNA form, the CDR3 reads TGTGCCACCAGCAGACCCAGGACAGGGATATACGAGCAGTACGTC. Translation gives CATSRPRTGIYEQYV.

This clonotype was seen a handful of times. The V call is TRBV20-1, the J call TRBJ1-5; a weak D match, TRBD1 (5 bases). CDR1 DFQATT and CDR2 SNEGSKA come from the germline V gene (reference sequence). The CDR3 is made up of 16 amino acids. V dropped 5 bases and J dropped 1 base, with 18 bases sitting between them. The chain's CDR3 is CSARRRAGGSNQPQHF. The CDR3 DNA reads TGCAGTGCTCGACGCCGCGCGGGGGGGAGCAATCAGCCCCAGCATTTT.

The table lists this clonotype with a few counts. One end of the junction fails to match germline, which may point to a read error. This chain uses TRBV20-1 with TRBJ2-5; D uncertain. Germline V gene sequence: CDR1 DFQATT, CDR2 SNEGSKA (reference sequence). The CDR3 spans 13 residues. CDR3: CSARGPSSETQYF. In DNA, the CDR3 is TGCAGTGCGAGAGGCCCCTCTTCCGAGACCCAGTACTTC.

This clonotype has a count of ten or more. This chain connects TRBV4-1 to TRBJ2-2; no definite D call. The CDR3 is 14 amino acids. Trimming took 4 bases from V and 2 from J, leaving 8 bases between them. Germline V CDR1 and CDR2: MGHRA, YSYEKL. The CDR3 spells CASSRDSNTGELFF. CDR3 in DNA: TGCGCCAGCAGCCGCGATAGTAACACCGGGGAGCTGTTTTTT.

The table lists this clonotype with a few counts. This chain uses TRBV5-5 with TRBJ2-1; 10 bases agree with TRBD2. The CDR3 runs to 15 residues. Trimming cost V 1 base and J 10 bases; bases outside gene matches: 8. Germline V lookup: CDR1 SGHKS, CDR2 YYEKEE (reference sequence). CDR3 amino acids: CASSLWLAGDREQFF. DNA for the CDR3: TGTGCCAGCAGCTTGTGGCTAGCGGGAGATCGGGAGCAGTTCTTC.

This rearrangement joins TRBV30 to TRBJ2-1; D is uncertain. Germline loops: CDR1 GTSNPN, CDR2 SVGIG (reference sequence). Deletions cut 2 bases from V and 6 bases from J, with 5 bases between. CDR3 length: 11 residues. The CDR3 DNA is TGTGCCTGGAGTCCCCTCAATGAGCAGTTCTTC. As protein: CAWSPLNEQFF.

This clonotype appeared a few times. CDR3 in DNA: TGTGCCAGCAGCCCGGGACAGCTACAAGAGACCCAGTACTTC. This gives the protein CASSPGQLQETQYF. This sequence joins TRBV12-3 or TRBV12-4 and TRBJ2-5, with TRBD1 matching 7 bases. The CDR3 sequence is 14 residues long. V was clipped by 6 bases and J by 2 bases; unmatched bases: 6.

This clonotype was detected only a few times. Here the CDR3 reads CATAGLQAYNEQFF. The CDR3 coding sequence is TGTGCCACCGCGGGACTTCAGGCCTACAATGAGCAGTTCTTC. V gene TRBV25-1 combines with J gene TRBJ2-1, with D perhaps TRBD2 (6 bases). V lost 10 bases to trimming and J lost 2 bases, with 15 bases between them. The CDR3 runs to 14 residues. Germline V gene sequence: CDR1 MGHDK, CDR2 SYGVNS.

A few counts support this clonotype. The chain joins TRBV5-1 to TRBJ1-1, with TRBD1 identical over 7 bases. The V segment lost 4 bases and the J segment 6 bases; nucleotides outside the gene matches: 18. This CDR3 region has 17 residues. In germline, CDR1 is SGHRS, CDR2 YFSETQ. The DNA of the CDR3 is TGCGCCAGCAGCCATACTCCTGGGACAGCCGGCGGGTCTGAAGCTTTCTTT. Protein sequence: CASSHTPGTAGGSEAFF.

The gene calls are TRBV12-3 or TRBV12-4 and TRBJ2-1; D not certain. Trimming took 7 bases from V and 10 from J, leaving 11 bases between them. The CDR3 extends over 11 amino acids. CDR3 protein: CASTLGQEQFF. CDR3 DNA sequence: TGTGCCAGCACCCTAGGGCAGGAGCAGTTCTTC.

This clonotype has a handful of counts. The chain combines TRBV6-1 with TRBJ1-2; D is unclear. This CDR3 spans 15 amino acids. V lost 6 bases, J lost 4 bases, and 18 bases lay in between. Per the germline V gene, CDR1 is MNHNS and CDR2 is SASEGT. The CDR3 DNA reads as TGTGCCAGCAGCTCCCAGACCGAATTCCTCTATGGCTACACCTTC. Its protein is CASSSQTEFLYGYTF.

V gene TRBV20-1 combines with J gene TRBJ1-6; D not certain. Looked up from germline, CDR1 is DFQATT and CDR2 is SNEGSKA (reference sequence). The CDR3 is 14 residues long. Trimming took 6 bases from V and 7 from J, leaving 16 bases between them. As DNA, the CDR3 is TGCAGTGCCCGACCCGGCCCCATAAATTCACCCCTCCACTTT. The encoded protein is CSARPGPINSPLHF.

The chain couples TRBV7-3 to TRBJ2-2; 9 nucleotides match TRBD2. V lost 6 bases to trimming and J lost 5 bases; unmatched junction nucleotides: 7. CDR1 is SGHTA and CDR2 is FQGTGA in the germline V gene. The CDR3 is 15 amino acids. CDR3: CASSRSGSSTGELFF. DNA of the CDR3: TGTGCCAGCAGTCGTAGCGGGAGTAGTACCGGGGAGCTGTTTTTT.

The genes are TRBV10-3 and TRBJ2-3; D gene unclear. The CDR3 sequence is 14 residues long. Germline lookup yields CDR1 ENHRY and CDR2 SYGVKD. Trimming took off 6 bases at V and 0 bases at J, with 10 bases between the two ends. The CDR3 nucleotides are TGTGCCATCAGGGAAGGCCGGAGCACAGATACGCAGTATTTT. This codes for CAIREGRSTDTQYF.

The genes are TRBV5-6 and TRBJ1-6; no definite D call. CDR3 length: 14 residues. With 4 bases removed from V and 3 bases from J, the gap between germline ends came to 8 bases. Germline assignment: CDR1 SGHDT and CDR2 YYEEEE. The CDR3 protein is CASSPSGYNSPLHF. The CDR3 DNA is TGTGCCAGCAGCCCGTCGGGCTATAATTCACCCCTCCACTTT.

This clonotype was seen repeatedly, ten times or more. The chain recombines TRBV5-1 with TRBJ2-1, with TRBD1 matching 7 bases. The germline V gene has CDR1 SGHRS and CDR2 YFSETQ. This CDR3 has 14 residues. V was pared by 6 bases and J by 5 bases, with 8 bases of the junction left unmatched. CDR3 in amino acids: CASTTGQANNEQFF. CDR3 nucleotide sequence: TGCGCCAGCACGACCGGACAGGCTAACAATGAGCAGTTCTTC.

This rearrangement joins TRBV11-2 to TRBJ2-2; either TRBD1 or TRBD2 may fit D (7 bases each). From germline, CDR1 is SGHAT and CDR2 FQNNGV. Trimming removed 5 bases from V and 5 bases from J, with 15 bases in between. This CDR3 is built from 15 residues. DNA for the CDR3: TGTGCCAGCAGCCCGACAGGGAGGGGGACCGGGGAGCTGTTTTTT. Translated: CASSPTGRGTGELFF.

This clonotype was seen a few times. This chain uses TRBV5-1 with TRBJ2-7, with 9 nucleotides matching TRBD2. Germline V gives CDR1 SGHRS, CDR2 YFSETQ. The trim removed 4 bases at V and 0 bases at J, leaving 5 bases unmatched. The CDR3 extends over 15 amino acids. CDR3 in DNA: TGCGCCAGCAGCGCCCTAGCGGGGAGCTCCTACGAGCAGTACGTC. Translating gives CASSALAGSSYEQYV.

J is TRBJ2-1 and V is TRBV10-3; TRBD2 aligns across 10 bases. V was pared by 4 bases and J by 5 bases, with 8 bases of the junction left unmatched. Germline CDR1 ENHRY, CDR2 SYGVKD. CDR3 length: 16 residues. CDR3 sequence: CAISGGTSGDNNEQFF. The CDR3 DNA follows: TGTGCCATCAGTGGGGGTACTAGCGGGGATAACAATGAGCAGTTCTTC.

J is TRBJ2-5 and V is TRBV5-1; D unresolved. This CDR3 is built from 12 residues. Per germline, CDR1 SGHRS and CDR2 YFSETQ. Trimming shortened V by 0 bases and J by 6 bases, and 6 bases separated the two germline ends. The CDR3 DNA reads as TGCGCCAGCAGCTTGGCCGGGCAGACCCAGTACTTC. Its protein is CASSLAGQTQYF.

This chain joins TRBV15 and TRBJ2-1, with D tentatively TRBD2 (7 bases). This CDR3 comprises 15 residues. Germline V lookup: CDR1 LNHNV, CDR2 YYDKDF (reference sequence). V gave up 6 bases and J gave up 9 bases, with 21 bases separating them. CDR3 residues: CATRARSGGFSEQFF. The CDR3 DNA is TGTGCCACCAGGGCCCGGTCGGGGGGCTTCTCTGAGCAGTTCTTC.

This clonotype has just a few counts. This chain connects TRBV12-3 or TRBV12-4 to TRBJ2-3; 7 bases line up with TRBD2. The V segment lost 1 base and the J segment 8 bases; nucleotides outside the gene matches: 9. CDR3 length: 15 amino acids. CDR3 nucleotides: TGTGCCAGCAGTTTAGACGGCAAGCGGGGTGGTACGCAGTATTTT. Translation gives CASSLDGKRGGTQYF.

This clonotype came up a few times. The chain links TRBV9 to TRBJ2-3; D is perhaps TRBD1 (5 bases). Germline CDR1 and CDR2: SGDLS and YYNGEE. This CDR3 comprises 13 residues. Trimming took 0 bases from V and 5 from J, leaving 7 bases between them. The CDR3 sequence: CASSVEGRDTQYF. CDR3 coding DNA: TGTGCCAGCAGCGTAGAGGGGCGAGATACGCAGTATTTT.

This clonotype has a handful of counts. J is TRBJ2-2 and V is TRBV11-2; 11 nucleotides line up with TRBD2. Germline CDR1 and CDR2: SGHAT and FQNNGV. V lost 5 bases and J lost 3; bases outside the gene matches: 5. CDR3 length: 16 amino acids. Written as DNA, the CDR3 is TGTGCCAGCAGCCCCGGGACTAGCGGTTACACCGGGGAGCTGTTTTTT. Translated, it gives CASSPGTSGYTGELFF. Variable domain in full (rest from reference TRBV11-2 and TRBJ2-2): EAGVAQSPRYKIIEKRQSVAFWCNPISGHATLYWYQQILGQGPKLLIQFQNNGVVDDSQLPKDRFSAERLKGVDSTLKIQPAKLEDSAVYLCASSPGTSGYTGELFFGEGSRLTVL.

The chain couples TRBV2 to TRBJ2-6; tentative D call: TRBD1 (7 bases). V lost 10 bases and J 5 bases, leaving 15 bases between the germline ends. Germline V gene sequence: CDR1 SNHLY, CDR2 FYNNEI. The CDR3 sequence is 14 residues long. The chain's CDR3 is CAKEGASRANVLTF. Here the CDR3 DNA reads TGTGCCAAGGAGGGGGCGAGTAGGGCCAACGTCCTGACTTTC.

The CDR3 coding sequence is TGTGCCAGCAGTTTAGCGGGGCGAGGATCTGAAGCTTTCTTT. Its translation: CASSLAGRGSEAFF. The chain joins TRBV12-3 or TRBV12-4 to TRBJ1-1; a possible D gene is TRBD1 (5 bases). V was clipped by 0 bases and J by 6 bases, with 11 bases between them. CDR3 length: 14 amino acids.